Below are 24 T cell receptor beta chains sequenced from a single sample in a study of post-analysis software for immune sequencing data. Study observations and caveats: TRBV segments more frequent in patients than in controls numbered roughly 5 and included TRBV5-6, TRBV5-1 and TRBV20-1.

The authors incorporated unique molecular identifiers into the TCR beta cDNA libraries. TCRdb reprocessed the PCR reads with MiXCR, giving one entry per CDR3 protein. The repertoire holds under 200,000 distinct CDR3 sequences, with around 29% as singletons. Their antigen targets remain unknown. The sample consisted of blood. These receptors were obtained from a girl younger than 18 with multiple sclerosis.

V usage is TRBV27 and J usage is TRBJ2-5; TRBD2 matches at 14 bases. CDR1 MNHEY and CDR2 SMNVEV come from the germline V gene (reference sequence). There are 17 residues in the CDR3. V lost 5 bases and J lost 2; bases outside the gene matches: 7. CDR3 DNA sequence: TGTGCCAGCAGTGTAGGACTAGCGGGAGGTCTACAAGAGACCCAGTACTTC. It specifies CASSVGLAGGLQETQYF.

This clonotype was seen many times. V and J are TRBV5-1 and TRBJ2-1; D not certain. V was clipped by 4 bases and J by 5 bases, with 16 bases between them. CDR3 length: 15 residues. Germline V gene lookup returns CDR1 SGHRS and CDR2 YFSETQ. CDR3 sequence: CASSPFYGNDNEQFF. The CDR3 DNA follows: TGCGCCAGCAGCCCCTTTTATGGGAACGACAATGAGCAGTTCTTC.

CDR3 in amino acids: CASSWGSNTGELFF. The CDR3 region has the DNA TGTGCCAGCAGCTGGGGTAGTAACACCGGGGAGCTGTTTTTT. The genes are TRBV7-3 and TRBJ2-2; no clear D gene. The CDR3 runs to 14 residues. Trimming shortened V by 4 bases and J by 2 bases, and 8 bases separated the two germline ends. Germline V gene sequence: CDR1 SGHTA, CDR2 FQGTGA.

This clonotype was detected many times. This rearrangement joins TRBV6-1 to TRBJ2-4; D remains ambiguous. Per the germline V gene, CDR1 is MNHNS and CDR2 is SASEGT. The CDR3 runs to 16 residues. Deletions cut 2 bases from V and 0 bases from J, with 11 bases between. CDR3 in DNA: TGTGCCAGCAGTGAAATGGTCTTCCTAGCCAAAAACATTCAGTACTTC. Its protein product is CASSEMVFLAKNIQYF.

At least ten counts were recorded for this clonotype. The chain joins TRBV20-1 to TRBJ1-2; unclear D gene. Germline assignment: CDR1 DFQATT and CDR2 SNEGSKA (reference sequence). The V gene lost 1 base and the J gene lost 3 bases, with 9 bases spanning the gap. The CDR3 sequence is 13 residues long. The CDR3 is CSARVKQDYGYTF. CDR3 DNA: TGCAGTGCTAGAGTGAAGCAGGACTATGGCTACACCTTC.

As to this clonotype: One end of the junction varies from germline; a read error may be responsible. The J gene is TRBJ1-4, the V gene TRBV4-1, with 9 bases aligning to TRBD1. The CDR3 is made up of 15 amino acids. Germline CDR1 MGHRA, CDR2 YSYEKL. The CDR3 spells CAGSSQQGADEKLFF. Written as DNA, the CDR3 is TGCGCCGGCAGCTCACAACAGGGGGCTGATGAAAAACTGTTTTTT.

This clonotype was seen at least ten times. This chain's CDR3 is CASSPSVTGELFF. For the CDR3, the DNA is TGCGCCAGCAGTCCTAGCGTCACCGGGGAGCTGTTTTTT. The gene calls are TRBV10-1 and TRBJ2-2; maybe TRBD2 (6 bases). The CDR3 has 13 residues. Germline CDR1 reads WNHNN; CDR2 reads SYGVQD (reference sequence). Between the trimmed V and J ends, which lost 5 bases and 4 bases, there was a span of 8 bases.

Ten or more counts support this clonotype. The chain carries TRBV12-3 or TRBV12-4 and TRBJ2-7, with TRBD1 matching over 9 bases. The J call may not be correct, given that the DNA end is closer to TRBJ2-5. The CDR3 spans 15 residues. The chain's CDR3 is CASSPRQGGGETQYF. The DNA of the CDR3 is TGTGCCAGCAGTCCCCGACAGGGGGGAGGAGAGACCCAGTACTTC.

V is TRBV6-1 and J is TRBJ2-1, with TRBD2 matching over 15 bases. CDR3 size: 17 residues. Germline loops: CDR1 MNHNS, CDR2 SASEGT. Germline trimming cut 10 bases from V and 3 bases from J; bases unmatched to any gene: 10. CDR3 in DNA: TGTGCCATCAGGAAAATGGGACTAGCGGGAGGCTACAATGAGCAGTTCTTC. It specifies CAIRKMGLAGGYNEQFF.

This clonotype has a handful of counts. V and J are TRBV4-1 and TRBJ1-2; D might be TRBD1 (5 bases). Germline lookup yields CDR1 MGHRA and CDR2 YSYEKL. V shed 0 bases and J shed 4 bases, with 12 bases lying between them. The CDR3 has 15 amino acids. CDR3: CASSQDWGKGYGYTF. CDR3 nucleotides: TGCGCCAGCAGCCAAGATTGGGGGAAGGGCTATGGCTACACCTTC.

The CDR3 reads CAISDGREANVLTF. The CDR3 DNA reads as TGTGCCATCAGTGATGGCCGTGAGGCCAACGTCCTGACTTTC. This chain connects TRBV10-3 to TRBJ2-6; D remains ambiguous. The V end lost 3 bases, the J end lost 6 bases, and 9 bases lay between the germline ends. This CDR3 is built from 14 residues. The germline V gene has CDR1 ENHRY and CDR2 SYGVKD.

This clonotype was seen only once. Being one base from a much bigger clone, this may be a read error. The chain carries TRBV9 and TRBJ2-7, with D possibly being TRBD2 (6 bases). CDR1 is SGDLS, CDR2 YYNGEE, per germline. Trimming took off 4 bases at V and 7 bases at J, with 15 bases between the two ends. The CDR3 extends over 13 amino acids. CDR3 sequence: CASSPWEVIEQYF. The DNA for the CDR3 is TGTGCCAGCAGCCCCTGGGAGGTCATTGAGCAGTACTTC.

The sample holds one count of this clonotype. The rearrangement links TRBV29-1 to TRBJ2-4, with D possibly matching TRBD2 (5 bases). CDR1 is SQVTM, CDR2 ANQGSEA, per germline. The CDR3 runs to 11 residues. V dropped 2 bases and J dropped 13 bases, with 12 bases sitting between them. In DNA, the CDR3 is TGCAGCGTTGAAAAATCTTGGGAGCAGTACTTC. Its translation is CSVEKSWEQYF.

Ten or more counts support this clonotype. The V call is TRBV5-1, the J call TRBJ2-5; weak D call: TRBD2 (5 bases). The CDR3 runs 12 residues. CDR1 is SGHRS and CDR2 is YFSETQ in the germline V gene. The V end lost 4 bases, the J end lost 9 bases, and 13 bases lay between the germline ends. Here the CDR3 reads CASSIDPGSQYF. The CDR3 coding sequence is TGCGCCAGCAGCATAGACCCGGGGTCCCAGTACTTC.

At least ten counts were recorded for this clonotype. The chain uses TRBV6-5 and TRBJ2-7, with 8 positions matching TRBD1. Trimming took 6 bases from V and 3 from J; bases not matched to a gene: 7. Germline V gives CDR1 MNHEY, CDR2 SVGAGI. CDR3 length equals 14 residues. The CDR3 nucleotides read TGTGCCAGCAGAAACAGGGGGGTCCTCTACGAGCAGTACTTC. It codes for CASRNRGVLYEQYF.

Regarding this clonotype: With a much larger clone just one base away, this may be a read error. This sequence joins TRBV12-3 or TRBV12-4 and TRBJ2-7, with a weak D call TRBD2 (6 bases). V lost 6 bases and J 3 bases, leaving 15 bases between the germline ends. There are 14 residues in the CDR3. Here the CDR3 reads CASSPGDWDYEQYF. CDR3 nucleotide sequence: TGTGCCAGCAGCCCGGGGGATTGGGACTACGAGCAGTACTTC.

This clonotype has just a few counts. The rearrangement uses TRBV2 and TRBJ2-2, with TRBD1 identical over 9 bases. Germline V gene lookup returns CDR1 SNHLY and CDR2 FYNNEI. This CDR3 is 13 amino acids long. V shed 8 bases and J 10 bases; nucleotides not matched to a gene: 8. CDR3 amino acids: CASAGTGQAELFF. The CDR3 DNA sequence: TGTGCCAGCGCGGGGACAGGGCAGGCGGAGCTGTTTTTT.

The rearrangement joins TRBV11-2 to TRBJ1-6; D is uncertain. The CDR3 covers 12 residues. The V gene's germline CDR1 is SGHAT and CDR2 FQNNGV. V lost 4 bases and J lost 7, with 5 bases in between. The DNA for the CDR3 is TGTGCCAGCAGCTGGGCCAATTCACCCCTCCACTTT. Translating it yields CASSWANSPLHF.

The chain has TRBV20-1 and TRBJ2-4, with TRBD2 identical over 8 bases. The CDR3 runs 11 residues. J was trimmed by 12 bases and V by 7 bases; bases with no gene match: 8. The germline CDR1 and CDR2 sequences are DFQATT and SNEGSKA (reference sequence). The CDR3 bases are TGCAGTGTCACTAGCGGTCCATCTCAGTACTTC. It encodes CSVTSGPSQYF.

The chain is built from TRBV20-1 and TRBJ1-2, with D uncertain. Deletions cut 5 bases from V and 0 bases from J, with 13 bases between. Germline loops: CDR1 DFQATT, CDR2 SNEGSKA (reference sequence). The CDR3 spans 14 residues. The CDR3 DNA reads as TGCAGTGCTGACACAGTTAAGTCTAACTATGGCTACACCTTC. Its protein product is CSADTVKSNYGYTF.

Details on this clonotype: Possible read error: a much larger clone is one base away. The chain links TRBV15 to TRBJ2-7; tentative D call: TRBD1 (6 bases). Germline values: CDR1 LNHNV, CDR2 YYDKDF (reference sequence). The CDR3 extends over 14 amino acids. V lost 5 bases, J lost 3 bases, and 14 bases lay in between. CDR3 protein: CATSPRGRGYEQYF. The CDR3 DNA reads as TGTGCCACCAGCCCCCGGGGCAGGGGCTACGAGCAGTACTTC.

This clonotype was counted many times. V usage is TRBV19 and J usage is TRBJ2-7, with 9 bases lining up with TRBD2. The CDR3 has 15 residues. Trimming removed 6 bases from V and 0 bases from J; junction bases left unmatched: 6. Germline CDR1 reads LNHDA; CDR2 reads SQIVND (reference sequence). The CDR3 nucleotides read TGTGCCAGTAGGATGAGACTAGCGGCCTCCTACGAGCAGTACTTC. It is translated as CASRMRLAASYEQYF.

This clonotype was picked up a small number of times. The chain has TRBV5-5 and TRBJ2-2; D not certain. This CDR3 comprises 16 residues. The germline V gene encodes CDR1 SGHKS and CDR2 YYEKEE (reference sequence). Trimming took 4 bases from V and 1 from J, leaving 14 bases between them. Here the CDR3 reads CASSPDPTRNTGELFF. CDR3 coding DNA: TGTGCCAGCAGCCCCGACCCTACAAGGAACACCGGGGAGCTGTTTTTT.

The V and J genes are TRBV7-2 and TRBJ2-1; TRBD2 aligns across 10 bases. CDR1 and CDR2 from the germline V gene are SGHTA and FQGNSA. The CDR3 has 16 residues. V lost 1 base, J lost 5 bases, and 5 bases stayed unmatched. The CDR3 loop is CASSLGGSGGHNEQFF. The CDR3 nucleotides read TGTGCCAGCAGCTTAGGGGGTAGCGGGGGGCACAATGAGCAGTTCTTC. The whole variable domain, remainder taken from reference TRBV7-2 and TRBJ2-1, is GAGVSQSPSNKVTEKGKDVELRCDPISGHTALYWYRQSLGQGLEFLIYFQGNSAPDKSGLPSDRFSAERTGGSVSTLTIQRTQQEDSAVYLCASSLGGSGGHNEQFFGPGTRLTVL.